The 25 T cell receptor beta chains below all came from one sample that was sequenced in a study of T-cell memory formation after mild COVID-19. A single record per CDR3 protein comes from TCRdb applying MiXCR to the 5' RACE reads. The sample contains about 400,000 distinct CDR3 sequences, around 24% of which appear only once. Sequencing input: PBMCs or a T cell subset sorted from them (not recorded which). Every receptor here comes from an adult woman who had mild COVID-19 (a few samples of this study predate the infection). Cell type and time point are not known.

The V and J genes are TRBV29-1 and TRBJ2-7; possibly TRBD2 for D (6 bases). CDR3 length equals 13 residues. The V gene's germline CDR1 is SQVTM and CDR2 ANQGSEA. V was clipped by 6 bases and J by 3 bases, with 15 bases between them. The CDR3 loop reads CSVVPAGLYEQYF. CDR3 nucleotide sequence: TGCAGCGTCGTTCCAGCGGGCCTCTACGAGCAGTACTTC.

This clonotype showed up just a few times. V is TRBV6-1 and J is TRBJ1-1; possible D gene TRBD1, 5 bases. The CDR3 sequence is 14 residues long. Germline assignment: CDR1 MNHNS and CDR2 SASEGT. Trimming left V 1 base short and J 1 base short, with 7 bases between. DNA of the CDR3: TGTGCCAGCAGTGAAGGGGGGGGGAACACTGAAGCTTTCTTT. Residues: CASSEGGGNTEAFF.

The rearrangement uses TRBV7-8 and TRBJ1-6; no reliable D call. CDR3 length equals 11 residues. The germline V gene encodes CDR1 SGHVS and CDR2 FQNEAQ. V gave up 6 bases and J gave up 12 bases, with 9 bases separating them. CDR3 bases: TGTGCCAGCAGATTAACGGGACCCCTCCACTTT. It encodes CASRLTGPLHF.

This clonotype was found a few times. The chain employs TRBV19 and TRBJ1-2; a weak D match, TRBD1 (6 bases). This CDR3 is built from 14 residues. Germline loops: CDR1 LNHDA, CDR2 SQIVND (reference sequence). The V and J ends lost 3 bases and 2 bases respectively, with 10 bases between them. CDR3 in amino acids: CASSIGTKNYGYTF. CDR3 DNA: TGTGCCAGTAGTATTGGGACAAAAAACTATGGCTACACCTTC.

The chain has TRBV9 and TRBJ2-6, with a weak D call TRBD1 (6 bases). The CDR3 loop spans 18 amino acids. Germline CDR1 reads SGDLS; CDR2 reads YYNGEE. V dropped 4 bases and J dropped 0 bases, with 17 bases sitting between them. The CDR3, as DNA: TGTGCCAGCAGCTTTCACAGGGTGACGAGCTCTGGGGCCAACGTCCTGACTTTC. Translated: CASSFHRVTSSGANVLTF.

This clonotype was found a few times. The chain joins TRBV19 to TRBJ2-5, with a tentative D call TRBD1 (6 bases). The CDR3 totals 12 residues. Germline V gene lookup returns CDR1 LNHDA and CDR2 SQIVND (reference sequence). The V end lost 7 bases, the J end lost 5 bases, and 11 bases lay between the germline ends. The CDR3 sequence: CASKGQSETQYF. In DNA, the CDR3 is TGTGCCAGTAAAGGACAGTCGGAGACCCAGTACTTC.

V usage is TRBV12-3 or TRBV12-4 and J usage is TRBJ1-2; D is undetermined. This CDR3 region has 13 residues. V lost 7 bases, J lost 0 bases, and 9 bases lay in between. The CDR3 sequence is CASIGRTNYGYTF. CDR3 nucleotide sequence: TGTGCCAGCATTGGACGGACTAACTATGGCTACACCTTC.

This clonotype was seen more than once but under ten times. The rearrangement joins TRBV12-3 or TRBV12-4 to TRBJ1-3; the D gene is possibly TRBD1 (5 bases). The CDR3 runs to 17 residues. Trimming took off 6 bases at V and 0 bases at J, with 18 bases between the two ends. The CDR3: CASSSRTGPLSGNTIYF. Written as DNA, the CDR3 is TGTGCCAGCAGCTCCCGGACGGGGCCCCTCTCTGGAAACACCATATATTTT.

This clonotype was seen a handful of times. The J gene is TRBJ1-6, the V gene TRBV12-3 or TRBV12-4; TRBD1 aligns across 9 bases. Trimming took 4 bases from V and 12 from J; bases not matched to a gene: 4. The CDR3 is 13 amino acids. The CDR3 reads CASSSRDRVPLHF. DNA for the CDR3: TGTGCCAGCAGTTCCCGGGACAGGGTACCCCTCCACTTT.

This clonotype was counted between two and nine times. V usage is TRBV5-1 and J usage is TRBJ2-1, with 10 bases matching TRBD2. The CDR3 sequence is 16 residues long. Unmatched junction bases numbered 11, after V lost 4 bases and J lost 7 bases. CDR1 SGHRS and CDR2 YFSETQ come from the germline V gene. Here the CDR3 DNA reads TGCGCCAGCAGCCCTAGGTCAGCGGGAGGGCCGAATGAGCAGTTCTTC. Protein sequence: CASSPRSAGGPNEQFF.

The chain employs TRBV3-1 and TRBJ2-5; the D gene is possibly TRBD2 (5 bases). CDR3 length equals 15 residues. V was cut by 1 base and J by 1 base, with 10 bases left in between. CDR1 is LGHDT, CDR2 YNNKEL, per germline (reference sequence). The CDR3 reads CASSQAGVTQETQYF. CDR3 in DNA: TGTGCCAGCAGCCAAGCCGGGGTTACCCAAGAGACCCAGTACTTC.

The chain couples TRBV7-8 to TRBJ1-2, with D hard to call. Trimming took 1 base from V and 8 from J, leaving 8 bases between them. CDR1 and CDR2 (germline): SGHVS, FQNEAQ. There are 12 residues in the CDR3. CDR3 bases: TGTGCCAGCAGCTTAGGGGGATGGGGCTACACCTTC. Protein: CASSLGGWGYTF.

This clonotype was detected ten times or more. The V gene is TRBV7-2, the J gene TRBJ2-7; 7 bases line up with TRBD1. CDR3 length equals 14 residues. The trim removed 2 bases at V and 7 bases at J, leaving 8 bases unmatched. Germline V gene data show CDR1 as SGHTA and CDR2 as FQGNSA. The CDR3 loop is CASSLSFTGVEQYF. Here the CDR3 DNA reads TGTGCCAGCAGCTTATCCTTTACAGGGGTTGAGCAGTACTTC.

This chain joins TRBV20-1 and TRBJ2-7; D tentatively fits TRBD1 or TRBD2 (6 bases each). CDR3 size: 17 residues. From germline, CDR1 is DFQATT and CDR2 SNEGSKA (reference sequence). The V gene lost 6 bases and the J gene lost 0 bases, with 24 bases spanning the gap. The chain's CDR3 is CSARPYYLPGASYEQYF. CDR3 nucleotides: TGCAGTGCCAGACCTTATTATTTACCGGGGGCCTCCTACGAGCAGTACTTC.

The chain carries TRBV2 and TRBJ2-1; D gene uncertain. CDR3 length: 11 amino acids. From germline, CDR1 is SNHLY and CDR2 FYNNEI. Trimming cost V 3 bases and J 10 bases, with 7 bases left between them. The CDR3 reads CASSDVREQFF. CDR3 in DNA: TGTGCCAGCAGTGATGTCCGGGAGCAGTTCTTC.

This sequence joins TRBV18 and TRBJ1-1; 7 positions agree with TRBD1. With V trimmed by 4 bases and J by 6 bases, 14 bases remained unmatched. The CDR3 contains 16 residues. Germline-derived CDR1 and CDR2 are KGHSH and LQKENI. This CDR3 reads CASSLLTGDVGSEAFF. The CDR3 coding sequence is TGTGCCAGCTCACTTTTAACAGGGGACGTAGGGTCTGAAGCTTTCTTT.

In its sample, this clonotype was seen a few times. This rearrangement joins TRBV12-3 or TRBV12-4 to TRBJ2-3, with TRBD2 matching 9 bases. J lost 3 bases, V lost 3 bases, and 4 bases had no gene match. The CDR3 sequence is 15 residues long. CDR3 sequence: CASSFSSGVTDTQYF. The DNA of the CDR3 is TGTGCCAGCAGTTTTTCTAGCGGGGTTACAGATACGCAGTATTTT.

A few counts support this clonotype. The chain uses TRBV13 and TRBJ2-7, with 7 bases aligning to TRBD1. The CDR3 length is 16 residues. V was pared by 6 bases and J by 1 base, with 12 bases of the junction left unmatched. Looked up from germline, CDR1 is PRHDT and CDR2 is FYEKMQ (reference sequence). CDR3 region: CASRHMTGIPSYEQYF. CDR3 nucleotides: TGTGCCAGCAGACACATGACAGGGATACCTTCCTACGAGCAGTACTTC.

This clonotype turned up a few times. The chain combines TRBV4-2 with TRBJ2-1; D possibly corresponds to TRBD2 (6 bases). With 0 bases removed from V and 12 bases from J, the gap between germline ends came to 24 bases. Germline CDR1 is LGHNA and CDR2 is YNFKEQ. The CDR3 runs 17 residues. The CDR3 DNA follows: TGTGCCAGCAGCCAAGATCTTGCCGGGAGCCCAACTTTGGGGCAGTTCTTC. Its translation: CASSQDLAGSPTLGQFF.

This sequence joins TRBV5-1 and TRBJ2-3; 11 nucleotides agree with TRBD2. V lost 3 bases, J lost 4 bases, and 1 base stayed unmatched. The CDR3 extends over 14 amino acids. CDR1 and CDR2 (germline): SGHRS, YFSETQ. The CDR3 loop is CASSSGLAADTQYF. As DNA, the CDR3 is TGCGCCAGCAGCTCGGGACTAGCGGCAGATACGCAGTATTTT.

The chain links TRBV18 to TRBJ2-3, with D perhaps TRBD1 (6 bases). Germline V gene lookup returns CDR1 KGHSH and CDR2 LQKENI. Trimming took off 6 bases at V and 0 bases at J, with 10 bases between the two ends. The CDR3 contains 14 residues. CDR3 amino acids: CASSRQESTDTQYF. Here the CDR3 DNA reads TGTGCCAGCTCCCGACAGGAAAGCACAGATACGCAGTATTTT.

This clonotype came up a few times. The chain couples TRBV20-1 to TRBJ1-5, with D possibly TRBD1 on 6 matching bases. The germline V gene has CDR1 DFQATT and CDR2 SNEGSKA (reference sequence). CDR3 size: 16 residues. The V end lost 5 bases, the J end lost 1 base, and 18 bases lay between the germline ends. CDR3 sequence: CSASASGTTSNQPQHF. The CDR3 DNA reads TGCAGTGCTTCCGCGTCCGGGACAACAAGCAATCAGCCCCAGCATTTT.

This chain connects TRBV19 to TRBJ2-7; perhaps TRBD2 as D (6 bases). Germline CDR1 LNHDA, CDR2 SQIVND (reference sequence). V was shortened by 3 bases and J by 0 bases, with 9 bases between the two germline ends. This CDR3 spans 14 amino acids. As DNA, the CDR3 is TGTGCCAGTAGTATGGAGGGCAGCTCCTACGAGCAGTACTTC. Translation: CASSMEGSSYEQYF.

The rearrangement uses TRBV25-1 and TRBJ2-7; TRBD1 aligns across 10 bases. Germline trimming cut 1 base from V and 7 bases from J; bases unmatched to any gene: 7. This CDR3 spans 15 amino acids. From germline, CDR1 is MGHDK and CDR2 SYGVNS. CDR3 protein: CASSESGTGATEQYF. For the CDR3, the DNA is TGTGCCAGCAGTGAATCGGGGACAGGGGCTACGGAGCAGTACTTC.

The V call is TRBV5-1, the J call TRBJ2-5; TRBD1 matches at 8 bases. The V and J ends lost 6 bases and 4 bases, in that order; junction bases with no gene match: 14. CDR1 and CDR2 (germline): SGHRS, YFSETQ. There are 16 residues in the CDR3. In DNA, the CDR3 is TGCGCCAGCAAAACAGGGGGGACAGGCAGGGGAGAGACCCAGTACTTC. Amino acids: CASKTGGTGRGETQYF.